Listed below are T cell receptor beta chains from one sample, sequenced in a study of blood T cell repertoires in COVID-19. Clones were sequenced by immunoSEQ multiplex PCR, and TCRdb holds only the in-frame ones, with some missing. The sample holds some 260,000 clones; about 85% are singletons and the top ten take around 3.3%. Sequencing was done on a sample of peripheral blood. Receptors were obtained from a man between 18 and 29 years old with active or convalescent COVID-19. CDR3s include the opening cysteine and the closing phenylalanine or tryptophan. The order of the fields is J gene, D gene, V gene, clone size, CDR3 protein, CDR3 DNA. D genes are given only for firm matches. Expanded clones are given a class, and other clones once, few, many or no size at all.

>TRBJ1-1|TRBD1|TRBV28|NA
CASSAGTGLRNTEAFF
TGTGCCAGCAGCGCCGGGACAGGGCTGAGGAACACTGAAGCTTTCTTT
>TRBJ2-1|NA|TRBV19|NA
CASGTYNEQFF
TGTGCCAGCGGGACCTACAATGAGCAGTTCTTC
>TRBJ2-1|NA|TRBV30|once
CAWTFGGTYNEQFF
TGTGCCTGGACTTTCGGGGGTACCTACAATGAGCAGTTCTTC
>TRBJ1-5|TRBD1|TRBV6-1|NA
CASSGQGTQPQHF
TGTGCCAGCAGTGGACAGGGAACCCAGCCCCAGCATTTT
>TRBJ1-2|TRBD1|TRBV9|NA
CASSETGEGYGYTF
TGTGCCAGCAGCGAGACAGGGGAGGGCTATGGCTACACCTTC
>TRBJ1-2|TRBD1|TRBV11-2|NA
CASSSGDRQDYGYTF
TGTGCCAGCAGCTCTGGGGACAGACAAGACTATGGCTACACCTTC
>TRBJ2-7|TRBD2|TRBV6-1|NA
CASSAYSGLGSSYEQYF
TGTGCCAGCAGTGCATACTCGGGACTAGGTAGCTCCTACGAGCAGTACTTC
>TRBJ2-7|TRBD2|TRBV19|NA
CASSLAGAGSSYEQYF
TGTGCCAGTAGTTTAGCGGGAGCCGGGAGCTCCTACGAGCAGTACTTC
>TRBJ2-5|TRBD2|TRBV7-3|NA
CASSLQAGGAETQYF
TGTGCCAGCAGCTTACAGGCGGGGGGCGCCGAGACCCAGTACTTC
>TRBJ2-1|TRBD2|TRBV7-2|NA
CASSSLRTSGSSYNEQFF
TGTGCCAGCAGCTCCCTTCGGACTAGCGGGAGCTCCTACAATGAGCAGTTCTTC
>TRBJ1-2|TRBD1|TRBV19|NA
CASSDGTGGIFNYGYTF
TGTGCCAGTAGTGACGGAACAGGGGGTATTTTTAACTATGGCTACACCTTC
>TRBJ2-3|TRBD2|TRBV15|NA
CATSRSGLAYTDTQYF
TGTGCCACCAGCAGATCAGGACTAGCTTACACAGATACGCAGTATTTT
>TRBJ2-7|NA|TRBV5-1|once
CASSWTGGNEQYF
TGCGCCAGCAGCTGGACCGGAGGGAACGAGCAGTACTTC
>TRBJ1-1|NA|TRBV7-9|NA
CASSLVQGPSRAFF
TGTGCCAGCAGCTTAGTGCAGGGGCCCTCGAGAGCTTTCTTT
>TRBJ2-5|TRBD1|TRBV27|NA
CATAPLLWDRDQETQYF
TGTGCCACCGCCCCTCTCTTATGGGACAGGGACCAAGAGACCCAGTACTTC
>TRBJ1-6|TRBD1|TRBV5-1|NA
CASSLGYRGMLSSYNSPLHF
TGCGCCAGCAGCTTGGGGTACAGGGGGATGCTGAGCTCCTATAATTCACCCCTCCACTTT
>TRBJ2-1|NA|TRBV9|NA
CASSVAAVADRSSYNEQFF
TGTGCCAGCAGCGTAGCTGCGGTAGCCGACCGCAGCTCCTACAATGAGCAGTTCTTC
>TRBJ1-5|TRBD1|TRBV6-2/TRBV6-3|NA
CASSYSHVPGQGFSSNQPQHF
TGTGCCAGCAGTTACAGCCATGTACCGGGACAGGGGTTCTCCAGCAATCAGCCCCAGCATTTT
>TRBJ2-3|TRBD2|TRBV28|once
CASSLSGRAGTDTQYF
TGTGCCAGCAGTCTTAGCGGGAGGGCCGGCACAGATACGCAGTATTTT
>TRBJ1-1|NA|TRBV4-1|NA
CASSPTSPTEAFF
TGCGCCAGCAGCCCTACTTCTCCCACTGAAGCTTTCTTT
>TRBJ2-1|TRBD2|TRBV6-5|NA
CASSSGLWVRDNEQFF
TGTGCCAGCAGTTCGGGACTATGGGTGCGAGACAATGAGCAGTTCTTC
>TRBJ1-1|NA|TRBV7-2|few
CASTSNLTETMNTEAFF
TGTGCCAGCACCTCAAATCTGACAGAAACCATGAACACTGAAGCTTTCTTT
>TRBJ2-2|NA|TRBV7-6|NA
CASSLWRGKNTGELFF
TGTGCCAGCAGCTTATGGCGGGGCAAAAACACCGGGGAGCTGTTTTTT
>TRBJ1-5|NA|TRBV12-3/TRBV12-4|NA
CASRASGQPQHF
TGTGCCAGCAGAGCCTCAGGTCAGCCCCAGCATTTT
>TRBJ2-5|NA|TRBV5-1|NA
CASSRGSSAIQETQYF
TGCGCCAGCAGCCGGGGGTCTAGCGCAATCCAAGAGACCCAGTACTTC
>TRBJ1-1|NA|TRBV12-3/TRBV12-4|NA
CASSLGHETGAFF
TGTGCCAGCAGCCTGGGGCATGAGACAGGAGCTTTCTTT
>TRBJ1-1|NA|TRBV7-2|NA
CASSPNMNTEAFF
TGTGCCAGCAGCCCAAACATGAACACTGAAGCTTTCTTT
>TRBJ2-1|TRBD2|TRBV19|NA
CASSNLAGPPYNEQFF
TGTGCCAGTAGTAACCTAGCGGGGCCCCCCTACAATGAGCAGTTCTTC